A selection of T cell receptor beta chains follows, all from one sample in a study of shared clonotypes between healthy human individuals. The repertoire was sequenced with immunoSEQ multiplex PCR; TCRdb's copy has only in-frame clones and lacks some. The repertoire holds 1.5 million to 2.5 million clones, with approximately 95% as singletons. Specimen: naive CD8+ T cells sorted from blood. Every receptor here comes from a man between 18 and 35 years old in good health. The CDR3 runs from the conserved cysteine through the conserved F or W. D genes are given only for firm matches. The size field is filled for only some rows; it gives once, few, many or a size class.

NA	TRBV28	NA	TRBJ2-7	TGTGCCAGCAGTTCGCAGGGCGGCACCTACGAGCAGTACTTC	CASSSQGGTYEQYF
NA	TRBV5-6	TRBD2	TRBJ2-7	TGTGCCAGCAGCCCCTGGGGACTAGCGCCAACCTACGAGCAGTACTTC	CASSPWGLAPTYEQYF
NA	TRBV6-1	NA	TRBJ2-5	TGTGCCAGCAGTGATCTCGGAGGACCAGGCGAGACCCAGTACTTC	CASSDLGGPGETQYF
NA	TRBV5-4	NA	TRBJ2-5	TGTGCCAGCAGCACGCTAGTTCAAGAGACCCAGTACTTC	CASSTLVQETQYF
NA	TRBV7-9	NA	TRBJ2-1	TGTGCCAGCATCCTGACAGCGAACTACAATGAGCAGTTCTTC	CASILTANYNEQFF
NA	TRBV9	TRBD2	TRBJ2-7	TGTGCCAGCAGCCCCTCGGGGACTAGCGGGCTCTACGAGCAGTACTTC	CASSPSGTSGLYEQYF
NA	TRBV5-4	NA	TRBJ2-2	TGTGCCAGCAGCGGGTCGAACACCGGGGAGCTGTTTTTT	CASSGSNTGELFF
NA	TRBV4-1	TRBD1	TRBJ2-7	TGCGCCAGCAGCCCAATCGCGACAGGGGCCTACGAGCAGTACTTC	CASSPIATGAYEQYF
NA	TRBV5-1	NA	TRBJ2-7	TGCGCCAGCAGCTTGGGACTCCTTGACGAGCAGTACTTC	CASSLGLLDEQYF
NA	TRBV9	NA	TRBJ1-6	TGTGCCAGCAGCTCCCTGGCAGACAGCTATAATTCACCCCTCCACTTT	CASSSLADSYNSPLHF
NA	TRBV2	NA	TRBJ2-1	TGTGCCAGCCAGGCCCCGGACCTCTACAATGAGCAGTTCTTC	CASQAPDLYNEQFF
NA	TRBV11-3	NA	TRBJ2-7	TGTGCCAGCAGCCCCCCAGTGGGTAGCTCCTACGAGCAGTACTTC	CASSPPVGSSYEQYF
NA	TRBV7-2	TRBD2	TRBJ2-3	TGTGCCAGCAGCCCCACTAGCGGGGGGTCAGATACGCAGTATTTT	CASSPTSGGSDTQYF
NA	TRBV6-1	NA	TRBJ1-6	TGTGCCAGCAGTGATAGGGGCCTGAGCTCCTATAATTCACCCCTCCACTTT	CASSDRGLSSYNSPLHF
NA	TRBV29-1	NA	TRBJ2-7	TGCAGCGTTGTAGGGCAGGGGTCCTACGAGCAGTACTTC	CSVVGQGSYEQYF
NA	TRBV9	TRBD2	TRBJ2-3	TGTGCCAGCAGCGTAGAAGGGAGGGGACCAGATACGCAGTATTTT	CASSVEGRGPDTQYF
once	TRBV28	TRBD1	TRBJ2-1	TGTGCCAGCAGCACCGGACAGGGGACAACCTACAATGAGCAGTTCTTC	CASSTGQGTTYNEQFF
NA	TRBV5-1	NA	TRBJ1-2	TGCGCCAGCAGCTTGGAGTGGCAGAATCACGGCGGTGGCTACACCTTC	CASSLEWQNHGGGYTF
NA	TRBV6-5	NA	TRBJ1-1	TGTGCCAGCTCGCCGGGGGGGCCCACTGAAGCTTTCTTT	CASSPGGPTEAFF
NA	TRBV28	NA	TRBJ1-3	TGTGCCAGCAGTTTATTCTCTGGAAACACCATATATTTT	CASSLFSGNTIYF
NA	TRBV18	NA	TRBJ1-2	TGTGCCAGCTCACCAACGGAGGATACGCCATATGGCTACACCTTC	CASSPTEDTPYGYTF
NA	TRBV7-2	NA	TRBJ2-1	TGTGCCAGCAGCTTAGCGCTAAATGAGCAGTTCTTC	CASSLALNEQFF
NA	TRBV7-9	NA	TRBJ1-1	TGTGCCAGCAGCTCCCCGGGACACCGTAACACTGAAGCTTTCTTT	CASSSPGHRNTEAFF
NA	TRBV5-1	TRBD2	TRBJ2-2	TGCGCCAGCAGCTTGTTTGCTAGCGGGAGGCCGGACACCGGGGAGCTGTTTTTT	CASSLFASGRPDTGELFF
once	TRBV28	TRBD1	TRBJ2-7	TGTGCCAGCAGTCGGACAGGGGGGGCCGGCGAGCAGTACTTC	CASSRTGGAGEQYF
once	TRBV28	NA	TRBJ2-7	TGTGCCAGCAGTTTAAGGGGGGAATCTTCCTACGAGCAGTACTTC	CASSLRGESSYEQYF
NA	TRBV2	TRBD2	TRBJ2-5	TGTGCCAGCAGTGACCCGCTTGGGGGACTAGCGGGAGGAGAGACCCAGTACTTC	CASSDPLGGLAGGETQYF
NA	TRBV27	NA	TRBJ2-7	TGTGCCAGCAGTTTAGTCAGCTCCTACGAGCAGTACTTC	CASSLVSSYEQYF
NA	TRBV29-1	TRBD2	TRBJ2-1	TGCAGCGTTGAACCTAGCGGGAACTCCAATGAGCAGTTCTTC	CSVEPSGNSNEQFF
NA	TRBV5-5	TRBD1	TRBJ2-5	TGTGCCAGCAGCCACCCGGGACAGGGAAGGGAGACCCAGTACTTC	CASSHPGQGRETQYF
NA	TRBV7-8	NA	TRBJ2-7	TGTGCCAGCTGCAAGGGACCGCGGTGCGAGCAGTACTTC	CASCKGPRCEQYF
NA	TRBV27	TRBD2	TRBJ2-3	TGTGCCAGCAGTTTAGCAGCGGGAGCAGATACGCAGTATTTT	CASSLAAGADTQYF
NA	TRBV7-2	TRBD2	TRBJ2-1	TGTGCCAGCAGCTCACTGGGCGGGACTAACCACAATGAGCAGTTCTTC	CASSSLGGTNHNEQFF
NA	TRBV28	TRBD1	TRBJ2-7	TGTGCCAGCAGCGCCCCGGGACAGGCCTCCTACGAGCAGTACTTC	CASSAPGQASYEQYF
NA	TRBV21-1	NA	TRBJ1-6	TGTGCCAGCAGCAAAGTTGGGGGGCAAAATTCACCCCTCCACTTT	CASSKVGGQNSPLHF
NA	TRBV15	TRBD1	TRBJ2-7	TGTGCCACCAGCAGAGATTGGACAGGGGCCGAGCAGTACTTC	CATSRDWTGAEQYF
NA	TRBV4-3	NA	TRBJ1-2	TGCGCCAGCAGCCTCTTAGGAGACTTTACGCTCTACACCTTC	CASSLLGDFTLYTF
NA	TRBV2	NA	TRBJ2-3	TGTGCCAGCAGTGAATTCGGACCGAGTGGCACAGATACGCAGTATTTT	CASSEFGPSGTDTQYF
NA	TRBV6-5	NA	TRBJ2-5	TGTGCCAGCAGTTACTCTCTCCCTGAGACCCAGTACTTC	CASSYSLPETQYF
NA	TRBV4-2	TRBD2	TRBJ2-7	TGTGCCAGCAGCCAAGCGCTCCTAGCGGGGGCACTCTCCGAGCAGTACTTC	CASSQALLAGALSEQYF
once	TRBV6-5	NA	TRBJ1-1	TGTGCCAGCAGTCCCGGGACGATAACTGAAGCTTTCTTT	CASSPGTITEAFF
NA	TRBV4-1	TRBD2	TRBJ2-7	TGCGCCAGCAGCCAAGATGGACTAGCGGGAGAGGGCTACGAGCAGTACTTC	CASSQDGLAGEGYEQYF
NA	TRBV5-5	NA	TRBJ2-7	TGTGCCAGCAGCCGGGGAGGCGGAAATTACGAGCAGTACTTC	CASSRGGGNYEQYF
NA	TRBV15	NA	TRBJ2-4	TGTGCCACCAATGACCCCGACAAAAACATTCAGTACTTC	CATNDPDKNIQYF
NA	TRBV2	NA	TRBJ1-2	TGTGCCAGCACTAACGGCCGGGGGGCTAACTATGGCTACACCTTC	CASTNGRGANYGYTF
NA	TRBV5-4	NA	TRBJ1-1	TGTGCCAGCAGCTTGGAGGCTGAAGCTTTCTTT	CASSLEAEAFF
NA	TRBV27	TRBD1	TRBJ1-5	TGTGCCAGCAGTTCTCCTGACCCGGGACAGGGGGGACTGGTTCAGCCCCAGCATTTT	CASSSPDPGQGGLVQPQHF
few	TRBV27	NA	TRBJ1-1	TGTGCCAGCAGTTTGGGGGGGGCGAACACTGAAGCTTTCTTT	CASSLGGANTEAFF
once	TRBV5-6	TRBD1	TRBJ2-7	TGTGCCAGCAGTTGGGACAGGTCTGCCTACGAGCAGTACTTC	CASSWDRSAYEQYF
NA	TRBV15	NA	TRBJ1-2	TGTGCCACCAGTGAGGGATGGGGCCAATCAGGGGACAATGGCTACACCTTC	CATSEGWGQSGDNGYTF
NA	TRBV13	TRBD1	TRBJ2-7	TGTGCCAGCAGCTTGGACAGGGATAGCTACGAGCAGTACTTC	CASSLDRDSYEQYF
once	TRBV30	NA	TRBJ2-1	TGTGCCTGGAGTGTACTTACAACAATACTGAACAATGAGCAGTTCTTC	CAWSVLTTILNNEQFF
NA	TRBV10-3	TRBD1	TRBJ2-2	TGTGCCATCAATGACAGGGGCCGAGGAAACACCGGGGAGCTGTTTTTT	CAINDRGRGNTGELFF
NA	TRBV9	TRBD2	TRBJ2-3	TGTGCCAGCAGCGCGGGACTAGCGGGCACAGATACGCAGTATTTT	CASSAGLAGTDTQYF
NA	TRBV27	TRBD1	TRBJ1-2	TGTGCCAGCAGCGAAACCGGGACAGCCTACTATGGCTACACCTTC	CASSETGTAYYGYTF